The rows below give T cell receptor beta chains drawn from one sample of a study of T-cell reconstitution after alpha-beta-depleted transplantation in children. TCRdb reprocessed the PCR reads via MiXCR and lists one record per CDR3 protein. This table has under 750,000 distinct CDR3 sequences, about 23% appearing once. The material sequenced was PBMCs, mostly from graft donor cells, taken 360 days after TCRalphabeta/CD19-depleted stem cell transplant. The source is a boy under three years old who had a stem cell transplant for acute myeloid leukemia, so the T cells may come from the graft donor. CDR3s include the opening cysteine and the closing phenylalanine or tryptophan. A D gene is named only where the DNA matches it firmly. The size of a clone is reported for some rows only, either as once, few or many, or as a class for expanded clones.

len	v_gene	d_gene	abundance	j_gene	CDR3aa	CDR3nt
10	TRBV20-1	-	few	TRBJ2-1	CSALDFEQFF	TGCAGTGCTTTGGACTTTGAGCAGTTCTTC
16	TRBV4-2	TRBD1	-	TRBJ1-5	CASSQNGGQGNQPQHF	TGTGCCAGCAGCCAAAACGGGGGACAGGGCAATCAGCCCCAGCATTTT
14	TRBV20-1	TRBD2	-	TRBJ2-3	CSASTRTSTDTQYF	TGCAGTGCTAGTACCCGGACTAGTACAGATACGCAGTATTTT
15	TRBV7-2	-	-	TRBJ2-7	CASSLQGGGLDEQYF	TGTGCCAGCAGCTTACAGGGTGGCGGGTTAGACGAGCAGTACTTC
15	TRBV9	-	-	TRBJ2-7	CASSPDRGVGSEQYF	TGTGCCAGCAGCCCCGACCGAGGGGTGGGATCCGAGCAGTACTTC
14	TRBV12-3/TRBV12-4	-	few	TRBJ2-4	CASSLGGLKNIQYF	TGTGCCAGCAGTTTAGGCGGGCTGAAAAACATTCAGTACTTC
15	TRBV20-1	-	-	TRBJ1-4	CSASNPGRGNEKLFF	TGCAGTGCTAGTAACCCGGGACGGGGGAATGAAAAACTGTTTTTT
14	TRBV10-3	-	-	TRBJ2-1	CAISEGLASNEQFF	TGTGCCATCAGTGAGGGGCTAGCGAGCAATGAGCAGTTCTTC
14	TRBV10-2	TRBD2	-	TRBJ2-1	CASRGGLAGREQFF	TGCGCCAGCAGGGGTGGGCTAGCGGGGCGTGAGCAGTTCTTC
13	TRBV29-1	TRBD2	few	TRBJ2-5	CSVGGLAAETQYF	TGCAGCGTTGGGGGACTAGCAGCAGAGACCCAGTACTTC
15	TRBV29-1	-	many	TRBJ1-3	CSVGGSATSGNTIYF	TGCAGCGTTGGGGGCTCAGCCACCTCTGGAAACACCATATATTTT
13	TRBV12-3/TRBV12-4	-	-	TRBJ1-6	CASSRPSGSPLHF	TGTGCCAGCAGTCGTCCCAGTGGTTCACCCCTCCACTTT
14	TRBV29-1	-	-	TRBJ2-7	CSVVPGPYIHEQYF	TGCAGCGTTGTGCCGGGCCCATACATCCACGAGCAGTACTTC
16	TRBV15	TRBD2	many	TRBJ2-1	CATSRVMLAGDGEQFF	TGTGCCACCAGCAGAGTTATGCTAGCGGGGGACGGAGAGCAGTTCTTC
14	TRBV29-1	-	many	TRBJ2-1	CSAPEGTVDNEQFF	TGCAGCGCCCCGGAGGGGACAGTAGACAATGAGCAGTTCTTC
17	TRBV7-2	-	-	TRBJ2-1	CASSEVSAFGPYNEQFF	TGTGCCAGCAGCGAGGTTAGTGCATTTGGCCCCTACAATGAGCAGTTCTTC
15	TRBV5-1	TRBD1	many	TRBJ1-1	CASSLGDRLYTEAFF	TGCGCCAGCAGCTTGGGGGACAGGCTATACACTGAAGCTTTCTTT
15	TRBV4-3	-	many	TRBJ2-3	CASSHRGSGTDTQYF	TGCGCCAGCAGCCACCGCGGGTCGGGGACAGATACGCAGTATTTT
15	TRBV20-1	-	-	TRBJ2-7	CSARTPLAGSYEQYF	TGCAGTGCTAGAACCCCACTAGCAGGGTCCTACGAGCAGTACTTC
13	TRBV29-1	TRBD2	many	TRBJ2-1	CSVSLAGGPGQFF	TGCAGCGTTAGTCTAGCGGGGGGGCCGGGGCAGTTCTTC
18	TRBV5-1	TRBD1	few	TRBJ1-4	CASSLLLTGGFSNEKLFF	TGCGCCAGCAGCCTTCTTCTCACAGGGGGCTTTAGTAATGAAAAACTGTTTTTT
17	TRBV7-9	TRBD2	-	TRBJ2-1	CASSLGRTSGGYNEQFF	TGTGCCAGCAGCTTAGGCCGCACTAGCGGGGGATACAATGAGCAGTTCTTC